This T cell receptor beta chain was sequenced in a study of blood T cell repertoires in COVID-19. Across the study: The United States, Italy and Spain were the sources of the acute and convalescent COVID-19 samples. PBMCs, B-cell-depleted T cells, or T cells were the source of the cDNA or gDNA that made up the material.

In the original processing: Counts of nucleated cells, estimated from reference gene primer amplification, were obtained. Profiling relied on immunoSEQ multiplex PCR, and the TCRdb table lists in-frame clones only, not all of them. Clone size and the V and J calls come from that table; the DNA yielded D and trimming. The data show about 210,000 clones, with around 80% seen just once and roughly 8.7% held by the top ten. V shed 6 bases, J shed 11 bases, and the junction held 2 bases outside the gene matches. CDR1 MNHEY and CDR2 SVGEGT come from the germline V gene. The CDR3 covers 11 residues. This TCR was sampled from a man in his fifties with active or convalescent COVID-19. The genes are TRBV6-2 or TRBV6-3 and TRBJ2-2; 8 bases match TRBD1. The sequencing input was peripheral blood. In nucleotides, the CDR3 is TGTGCCAGCAGCGACAGGGGCGAGCTGTTTTTT. Translating gives CASSDRGELFF.